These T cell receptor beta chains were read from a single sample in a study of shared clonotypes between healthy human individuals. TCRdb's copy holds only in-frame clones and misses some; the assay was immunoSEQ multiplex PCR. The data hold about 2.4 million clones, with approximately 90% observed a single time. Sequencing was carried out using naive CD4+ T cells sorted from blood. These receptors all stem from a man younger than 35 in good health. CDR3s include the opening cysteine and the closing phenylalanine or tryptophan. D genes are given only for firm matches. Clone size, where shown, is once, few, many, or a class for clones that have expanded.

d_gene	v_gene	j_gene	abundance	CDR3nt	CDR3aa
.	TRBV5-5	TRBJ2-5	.	TGTGCCAGCAGCCCCCGGGACAAGGAGACCCAGTACTTC	CASSPRDKETQYF
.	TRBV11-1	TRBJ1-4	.	TGTGCCAGCAGCCAATCACCAACTAATGAAAAACTGTTTTTT	CASSQSPTNEKLFF
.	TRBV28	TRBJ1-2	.	TGTGCCAGCAGTCGTTCCGGGGCCAGGAGGGGTGGCTACACCTTC	CASSRSGARRGGYTF
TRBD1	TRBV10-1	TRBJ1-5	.	TGCGCCAGCAGGGCCGGGACAGGGATTCAGCCCCAGCATTTT	CASRAGTGIQPQHF
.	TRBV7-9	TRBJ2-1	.	TGTGCCAGCAGCCACACCGGGACAATTAACAATGAGCAGTTCTTC	CASSHTGTINNEQFF
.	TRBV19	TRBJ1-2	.	TGTGCCAGTAGTATAGCGGGGGCAGAAGACTATGGCTACACCTTC	CASSIAGAEDYGYTF
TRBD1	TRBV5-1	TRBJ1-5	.	TGCGCCAGCAGCTTGTATCCCACAGGGGGAAGCAATCAGCCCCAGCATTTT	CASSLYPTGGSNQPQHF
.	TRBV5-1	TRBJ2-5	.	TGCGCCAGCAGCTTCGACAGCTCGAAGGGGACCCAGTACTTC	CASSFDSSKGTQYF
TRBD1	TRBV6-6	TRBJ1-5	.	TGTGCCAGCAGTTTTACAGGGGTCGGCAATCAGCCCCAGCATTTT	CASSFTGVGNQPQHF
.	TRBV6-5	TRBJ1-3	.	TGTGCCAGCAGCCCGTCGGGGCTTGGAAACACCATATATTTT	CASSPSGLGNTIYF
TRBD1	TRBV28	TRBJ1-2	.	TGTGCCAGCAGTTGGGGACAGGGGTACGGCTACACCTTC	CASSWGQGYGYTF
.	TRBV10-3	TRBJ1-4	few	TGTGCCATCAGTGCTGGGGAAAAACTGTTTTTT	CAISAGEKLFF
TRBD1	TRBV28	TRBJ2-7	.	TGTGCCAGCAGTGGAGCTGTAGGGACAGGGGGGAAATCGGCCTACGAGCAGTACTTC	CASSGAVGTGGKSAYEQYF
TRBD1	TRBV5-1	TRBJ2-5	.	TGCGCCAGCAGCACGGGACAGGGAAAGGTGACCCAGTACTTC	CASSTGQGKVTQYF
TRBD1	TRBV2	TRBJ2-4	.	TGTGCCAGCAAGAGGACAGGGGGGAGAAACATTCAGTACTTC	CASKRTGGRNIQYF
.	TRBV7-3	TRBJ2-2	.	TGTGCCAGCAGCTCACCCGGGCTACGGGAGCTGTTTTTT	CASSSPGLRELFF
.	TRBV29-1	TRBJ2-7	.	TGCAGCGTTTCCTCGGGGGTGGGCGAGCAGTACTTC	CSVSSGVGEQYF
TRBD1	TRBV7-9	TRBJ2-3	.	TGTGCCGGAGACAGGGATACAGATACGCAGTATTTT	CAGDRDTDTQYF
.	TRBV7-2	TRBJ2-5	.	TGTGCCAGCAGCTTAGTCCCTTTGCCGGCTCGGGGGGAGACCCAGTACTTC	CASSLVPLPARGETQYF
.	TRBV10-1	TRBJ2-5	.	TGCGCCAGCAGTGAGTCCCCCTCAGAGACCCAGTACTTC	CASSESPSETQYF
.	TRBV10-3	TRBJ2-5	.	TGTGCCATCAGTGAGTCGTTAGGGCAAGAGACCCAGTACTTC	CAISESLGQETQYF
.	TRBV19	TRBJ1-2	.	TGTGCCAGTACCCTAAGTGTTGCAAGACCTAACTATGGCTACACCTTC	CASTLSVARPNYGYTF
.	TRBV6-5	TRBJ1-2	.	TGTGCCAGCAGGAAGGGGGGGGGCTATGGCTACACCTTC	CASRKGGGYGYTF
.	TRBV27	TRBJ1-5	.	TGTGCCAGCAGTTTATCTGGGTATAGCAATCAGCCCCAGCATTTT	CASSLSGYSNQPQHF
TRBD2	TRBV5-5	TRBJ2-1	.	TGTGCCAGCAGCTCAGTTCTAGCGGGAGGAGGGAATGAGCAGTTCTTC	CASSSVLAGGGNEQFF
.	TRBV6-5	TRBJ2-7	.	TGTGCCAGCAGTCTCCGGGACTCGGCGGGGGAGCAGTACTTC	CASSLRDSAGEQYF
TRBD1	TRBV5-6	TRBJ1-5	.	TGTGCCAGCAGCCCGGGGACAGGGCCCCAGCATTTT	CASSPGTGPQHF
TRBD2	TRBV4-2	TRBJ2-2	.	TGTGCCAGCAGCCAAGATATCAGCGGGGGTGCCGGGGAGCTGTTTTTT	CASSQDISGGAGELFF
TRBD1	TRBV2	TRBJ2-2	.	TGTGCCAGCAGGGAGGACAGGACTAACACCGGGGAGCTGTTTTTT	CASREDRTNTGELFF
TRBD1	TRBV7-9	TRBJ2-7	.	TGTGCCAGCAGCTTATACCTCGGGACAGTCGGTTTCCTCGAGCAGTACTTC	CASSLYLGTVGFLEQYF
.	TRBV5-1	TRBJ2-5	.	TGCGCCAGCAGCTTGGCCTATCGTGGAGGGAGAGAGACCCAGTACTTC	CASSLAYRGGRETQYF
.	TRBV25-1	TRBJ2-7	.	TGTGCCAGCAGCGATTTCAGGGACGAGCAGTACTTC	CASSDFRDEQYF
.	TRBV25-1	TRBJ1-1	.	TGTGCCAGCCGTTTCGGCGAGAACACTAAAGCTTTCTTT	CASRFGENTKAFF
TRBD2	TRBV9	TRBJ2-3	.	TGTGCCAGCTCCCCGGGACTAGCGGGGGGGAGAACAGATACGCAGTATTTT	CASSPGLAGGRTDTQYF
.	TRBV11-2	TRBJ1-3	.	TGTGCCAGCAGCTTAGTTGGCCCCCGGGACCCTCGCAGGGCCATATATTTT	CASSLVGPRDPRRAIYF
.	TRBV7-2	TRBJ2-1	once	TGTGCCAGCAGCTTATGGGGGCTATACAATGAGCAGTTCTTC	CASSLWGLYNEQFF
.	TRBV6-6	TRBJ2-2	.	TGTGCCAGCATATTCGGCAGGGGGGACACCGGGGAGCTGTTTTTT	CASIFGRGDTGELFF
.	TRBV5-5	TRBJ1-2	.	TGTGCCAGCAGCTTGATGGTTTCCTACACCTTC	CASSLMVSYTF
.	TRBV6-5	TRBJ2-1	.	TGTGCCAGCAGCCGACAGTATAGCTCCTACAATGAGCAGTTCTTC	CASSRQYSSYNEQFF
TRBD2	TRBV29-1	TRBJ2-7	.	TGCAGCGTTGAGAGAGACGGCGGGGGCGAGCAGTACTTC	CSVERDGGGEQYF
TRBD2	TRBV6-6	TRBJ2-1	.	TGTGCCAGCAGCCCTCACGCGGGGGTGGTAGACAATGAGCAGTTCTTC	CASSPHAGVVDNEQFF
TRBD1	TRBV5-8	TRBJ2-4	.	TGTGCCAGCAGCTTAGCAGGGGGCGAAAACATTCAGTACTTC	CASSLAGGENIQYF
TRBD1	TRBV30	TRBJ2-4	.	TGTGCCTGGAGTGTAAGGGGCCCAGACAGGGGGCTAGCCAAAAACATTCAGTACTTC	CAWSVRGPDRGLAKNIQYF
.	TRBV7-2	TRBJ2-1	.	TGTGCCAGCAGCCCCCTCGGGGCCAACAATGAGCAGTTCTTC	CASSPLGANNEQFF
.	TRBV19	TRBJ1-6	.	TGTGCCAGTAGTATCGGGGGAATCTATAATTCACCCCTCCACTTT	CASSIGGIYNSPLHF
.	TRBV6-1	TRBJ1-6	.	TGTGCCAGCAGTATCCGGGACTCCAGTAGATATCTCCACTTT	CASSIRDSSRYLHF
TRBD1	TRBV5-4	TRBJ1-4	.	TGTGCCAGCAGCAGCCAGGGGGATGAAAAACTGTTTTTT	CASSSQGDEKLFF
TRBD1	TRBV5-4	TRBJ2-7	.	TGTGCCAGCAGGTCGGGGACAGGGGTCTACGAGCAGTACTTC	CASRSGTGVYEQYF
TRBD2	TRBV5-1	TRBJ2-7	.	TGCGCCAGCAGCTTCCTTAGCGGGGGGTCCTACGAGCAGTACTTC	CASSFLSGGSYEQYF
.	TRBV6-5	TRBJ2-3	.	TGTGCCAACGACCGGGACTCGCAGTATTTT	CANDRDSQYF
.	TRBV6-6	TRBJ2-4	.	TGTGCCAGCACTGGGACCAACATTCAGTACTTC	CASTGTNIQYF
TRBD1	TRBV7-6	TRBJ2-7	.	TGTGCCAGCAGCTCTTTAAGGGACAGGGGGCCATTCTGGGAGCAGTACTTC	CASSSLRDRGPFWEQYF